This T cell receptor (beta chain) was captured by sequencing in a study of blood T cell repertoires in COVID-19. Study-wide background: The samples span acute and convalescent COVID-19 from the United States, Italy and Spain.

In this sample, this clone turned up a few times. Per the original data handling: The authors estimated nucleated cell counts from reference gene primer amplification. The protocol was immunoSEQ multiplex PCR, while the TCRdb copy is restricted to in-frame clones and leaves out a portion. The V and J calls and clone size come from that table; D and trimming were worked out from the DNA. The sample consists of around 120,000 clones, about 80% of them appearing once. The ends were cut back, 3 bases at V and 6 bases at J, with 21 bases in the middle. Germline V gene sequence: CDR1 GTSNPN, CDR2 SVGIG (reference sequence). This CDR3 is 16 amino acids long.

The receptor's source is a woman aged 80 or over with acute or convalescent COVID-19. Sequencing used peripheral blood. This sequence joins TRBV30 and TRBJ1-3; weak D call: TRBD1 (6 bases). CDR3 loop: CAWSGPGGAVVNTIYF. As DNA, the CDR3 is TGTGCCTGGAGCGGACCCGGGGGGGCCGTGGTAAACACCATATATTTT.